Detailed here is one TCR beta chain. Its antigen is undetermined. Sequencing was performed with immunoSEQ multiplex PCR; in TCRdb, only in-frame clones are kept and a portion is missing. The table has about 31,000 clones, 88% seen once. The data derive from a study of T cells in localized non-small cell lung cancer. Study results and limitations: Uninvolved adjacent lung showed the highest T cell clonality, exceeding tumor. Sequencing, confined to only one tumor region, leaves heterogeneity possible.

The TCR sequence derives from a woman between 35 and 75 years old with stage III lung adenocarcinoma. Sequencing used peripheral blood mononuclear cells, obtained before any cancer treatment.

The DNA of the CDR3 is TGTGCCAGCAGCTACGGAGGTGAGAGCACAGATACGCAGTATTTT. This gives the protein CASSYGGESTDTQYF. The rearrangement joins TRBV13 to TRBJ2-3, with D perhaps matching TRBD2 (5 bases). This CDR3 contains 15 residues. Germline CDR1 PRHDT, CDR2 FYEKMQ (reference sequence). V gave up 4 bases and J gave up 0 bases, with 11 bases separating them.